The clone carrying this TCR beta chain occurred once. Antigen: not known. With V trimmed by 7 bases and J by 5 bases, 11 bases remained unmatched. CDR3 length equals 14 residues. Germline CDR1 is MNHNS and CDR2 is SASEGT. The study sequenced cultured CD4+ T cell DNA using the Oncomine TCR Beta short-read assay. TCRdb reanalysed the PCR reads using MiXCR and keeps one entry per CDR3 protein. The sample yields approximately 9,000 distinct CDR3 sequences, over 65% seen once. The data were obtained in a study of vaccination and CD4 T cells after COVID-19. Background on the study: Overlapping spike peptides served as the stimulus for the cells. These peptides came from SARS-CoV-2 and from the common cold coronaviruses HCoV-NL63, HCoV-OC43 and HCoV-229E. Overall study results and limits: The study found that a median approximately 90% of reactive clones in convalescent patients appeared only post-vaccination.

Treatment denoted: approximately nine-day PBMC culture with coronavirus spike peptide pools or control peptides (ViraFEST assay). Researchers reported culturing approximately 2 million PBMCs per well with 8 to 10 IU/ml IL-2 and about 9.2 ug/ml peptide pools. This chain joins TRBV6-1 and TRBJ2-7; the match to TRBD1 covers 7 bases. Sequenced input: CD4+ T cells from blood, cultured in vitro. The receptor's source is a human donor who had recovered from COVID-19. This CDR3 reads CASTPDRVSNEQYF. The CDR3 region has the DNA TGTGCCAGCACTCCTGACAGGGTGAGCAACGAGCAGTACTTC.